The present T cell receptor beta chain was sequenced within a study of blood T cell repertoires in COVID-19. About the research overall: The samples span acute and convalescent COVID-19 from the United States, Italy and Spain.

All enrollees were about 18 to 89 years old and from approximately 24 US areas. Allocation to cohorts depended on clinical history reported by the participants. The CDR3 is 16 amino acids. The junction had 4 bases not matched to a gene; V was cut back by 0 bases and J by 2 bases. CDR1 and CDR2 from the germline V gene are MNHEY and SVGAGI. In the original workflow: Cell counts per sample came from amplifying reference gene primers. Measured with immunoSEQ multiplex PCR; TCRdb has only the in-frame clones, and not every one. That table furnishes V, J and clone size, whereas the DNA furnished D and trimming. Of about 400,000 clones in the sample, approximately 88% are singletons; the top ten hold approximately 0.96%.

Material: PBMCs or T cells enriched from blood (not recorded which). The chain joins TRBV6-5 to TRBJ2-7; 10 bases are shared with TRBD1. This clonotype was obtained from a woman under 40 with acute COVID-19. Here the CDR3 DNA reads TGTGCCAGCAGTTACTCCGGGACAGGGGACCCCTACGAGCAGTACTTC. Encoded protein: CASSYSGTGDPYEQYF.